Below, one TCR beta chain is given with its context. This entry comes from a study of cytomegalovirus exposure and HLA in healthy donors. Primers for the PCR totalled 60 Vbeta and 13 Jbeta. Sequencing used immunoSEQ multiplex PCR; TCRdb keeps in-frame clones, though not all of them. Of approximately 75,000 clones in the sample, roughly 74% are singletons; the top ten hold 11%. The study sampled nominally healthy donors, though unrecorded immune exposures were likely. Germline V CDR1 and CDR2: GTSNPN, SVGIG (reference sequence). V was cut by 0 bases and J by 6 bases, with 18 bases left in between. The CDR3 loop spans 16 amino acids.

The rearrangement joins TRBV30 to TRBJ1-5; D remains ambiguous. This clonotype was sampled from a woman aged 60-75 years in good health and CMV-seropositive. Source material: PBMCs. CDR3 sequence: CAWSVGGNEISQPQHF. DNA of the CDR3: TGTGCCTGGAGTGTAGGCGGGAATGAGATCTCTCAGCCCCAGCATTTT. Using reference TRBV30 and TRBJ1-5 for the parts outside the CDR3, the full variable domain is SQTIHQWPATLVQPVGSPLSLECTVEGTSNPNLYWYRQAAGRGLQLLFYSVGIGQISSEVPQNLSASRPQDRQFILSSKKLLLSDSGFYLCAWSVGGNEISQPQHFGDGTRLSIL.